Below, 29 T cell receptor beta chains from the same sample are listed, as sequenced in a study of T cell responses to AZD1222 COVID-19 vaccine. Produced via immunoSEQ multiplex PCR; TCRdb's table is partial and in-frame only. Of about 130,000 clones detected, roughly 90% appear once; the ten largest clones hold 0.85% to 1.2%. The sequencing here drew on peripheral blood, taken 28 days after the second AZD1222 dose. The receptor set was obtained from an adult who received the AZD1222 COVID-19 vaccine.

The chain's CDR3 is CASSLVIGPMTEAFF. The CDR3, as DNA: TGTGCCAGCAGCTTAGTTATCGGCCCGATGACTGAAGCTTTCTTT. The chain couples TRBV11-2 to TRBJ1-1; no clear D. Germline V gene lookup returns CDR1 SGHAT and CDR2 FQNNGV. The CDR3 runs 15 residues. Trimming took 1 base from V and 5 from J, leaving 14 bases between them.

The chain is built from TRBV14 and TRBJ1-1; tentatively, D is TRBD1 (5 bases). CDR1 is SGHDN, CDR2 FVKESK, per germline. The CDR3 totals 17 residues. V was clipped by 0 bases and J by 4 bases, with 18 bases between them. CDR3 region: CASSQDKGRGSATEAFF. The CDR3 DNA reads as TGTGCCAGCAGCCAAGATAAGGGGAGGGGATCGGCCACTGAAGCTTTCTTT. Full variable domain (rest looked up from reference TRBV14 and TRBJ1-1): EAGVTQFPSHSVIEKGQTVTLRCDPISGHDNLYWYRRVMGKEIKFLLHFVKESKQDESGMPNNRFLAERTGGTYSTLKVQPAELEDSGVYFCASSQDKGRGSATEAFFGQGTRLTVV.

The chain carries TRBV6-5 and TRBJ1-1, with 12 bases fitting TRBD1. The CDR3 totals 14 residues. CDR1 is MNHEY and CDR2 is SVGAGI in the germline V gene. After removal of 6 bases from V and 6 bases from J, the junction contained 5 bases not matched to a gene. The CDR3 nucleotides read TGTGCCAGCAGGGGGACAGGGGGCCTCGCTGAAGCTTTCTTT. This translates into CASRGTGGLAEAFF.

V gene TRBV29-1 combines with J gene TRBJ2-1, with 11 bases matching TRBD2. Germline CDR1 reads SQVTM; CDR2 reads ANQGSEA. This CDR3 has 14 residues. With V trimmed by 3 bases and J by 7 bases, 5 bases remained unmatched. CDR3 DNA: TGCAGCGTTGAGATAGCGGGAGGGGGGAATGAGCAGTTCTTC. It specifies CSVEIAGGGNEQFF.

CDR3 sequence (DNA): TGTGCCAGCGTTCCCGCCAGCCACAACACTGAAGCTTTCTTT. As protein: CASVPASHNTEAFF. The chain has TRBV3-1 (or the pseudogene TRBV3-2) and TRBJ1-1; D is unresolved. Germline V CDR1 and CDR2: LGHDT, YNNKEL (reference sequence). There are 14 residues in the CDR3. Trimming removed 8 bases from V and 2 bases from J, with 15 bases in between.

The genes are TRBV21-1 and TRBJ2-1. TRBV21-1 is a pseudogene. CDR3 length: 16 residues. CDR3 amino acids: CASSKVPSWSYNEQFF. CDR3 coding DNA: TGTGCCAGCAGCAAAGTCCCCTCATGGTCCTACAATGAGCAGTTCTTC.

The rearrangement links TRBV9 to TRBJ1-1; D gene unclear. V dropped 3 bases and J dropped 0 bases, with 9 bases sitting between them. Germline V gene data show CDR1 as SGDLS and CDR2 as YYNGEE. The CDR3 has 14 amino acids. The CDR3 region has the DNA TGTGCCAGCAGCGAGGACCTCATGAACACTGAAGCTTTCTTT. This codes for CASSEDLMNTEAFF.

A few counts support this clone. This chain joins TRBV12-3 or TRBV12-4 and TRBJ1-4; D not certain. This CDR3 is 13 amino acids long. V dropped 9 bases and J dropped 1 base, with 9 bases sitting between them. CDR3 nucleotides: TGTGCCAGTCGTTTCGGAACTAATGAAAAACTGTTTTTT. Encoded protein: CASRFGTNEKLFF.

The CDR3 nucleotides read TGTGCCAGCAGCGATGGGACAGGGAACGACGAGCAGTACTTC. Translating it yields CASSDGTGNDEQYF. The chain joins TRBV9 to TRBJ2-7; 9 positions match TRBD1. Germline CDR1 is SGDLS and CDR2 is YYNGEE. The CDR3 is made up of 14 amino acids. The junction had 6 bases not matched to a gene; V was cut back by 3 bases and J by 5 bases.

CDR3 sequence (DNA): TGTGCCAGCAGCTTGCCCCGGGACAGGGGGCACTATGGCTACACCTTC. It codes for CASSLPRDRGHYGYTF. The chain combines TRBV5-4 with TRBJ1-2; TRBD1 agrees at 12 bases. Germline CDR1 reads SGHNT; CDR2 reads YYREEE (reference sequence). The CDR3 totals 16 residues. J lost 3 bases, V lost 1 base, and 4 bases had no gene match.

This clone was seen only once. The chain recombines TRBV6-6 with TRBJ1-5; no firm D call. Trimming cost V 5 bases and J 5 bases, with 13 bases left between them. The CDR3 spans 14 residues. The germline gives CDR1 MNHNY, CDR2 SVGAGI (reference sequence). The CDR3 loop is CASSPLLEDQPQHF. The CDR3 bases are TGTGCCAGCAGTCCCCTGTTGGAGGATCAGCCCCAGCATTTT.

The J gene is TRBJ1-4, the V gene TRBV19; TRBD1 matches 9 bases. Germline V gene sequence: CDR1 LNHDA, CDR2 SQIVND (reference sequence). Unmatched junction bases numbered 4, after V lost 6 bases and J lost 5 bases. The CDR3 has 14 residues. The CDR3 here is CASRLDRGNEKLFF. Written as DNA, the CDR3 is TGTGCCAGTAGGCTGGACAGGGGAAATGAAAAACTGTTTTTT. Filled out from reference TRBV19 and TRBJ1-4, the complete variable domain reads DGGITQSPKYLFRKEGQNVTLSCEQNLNHDAMYWYRQDPGQGLRLIYYSQIVNDFQKGDIAEGYSVSREKKESFPLTVTSAQKNPTAFYLCASRLDRGNEKLFFGSGTQLSVL.

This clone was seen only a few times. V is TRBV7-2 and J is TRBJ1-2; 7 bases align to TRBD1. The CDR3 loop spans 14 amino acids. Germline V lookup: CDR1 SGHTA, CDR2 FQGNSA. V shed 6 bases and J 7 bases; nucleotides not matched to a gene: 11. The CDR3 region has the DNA TGTGCCAGCAGGCAAGGACAGGCCACCTCTGGCTACACCTTC. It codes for CASRQGQATSGYTF. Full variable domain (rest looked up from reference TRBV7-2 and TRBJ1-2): GAGVSQSPSNKVTEKGKDVELRCDPISGHTALYWYRQSLGQGLEFLIYFQGNSAPDKSGLPSDRFSAERTGGSVSTLTIQRTQQEDSAVYLCASRQGQATSGYTFGSGTRLTVV.

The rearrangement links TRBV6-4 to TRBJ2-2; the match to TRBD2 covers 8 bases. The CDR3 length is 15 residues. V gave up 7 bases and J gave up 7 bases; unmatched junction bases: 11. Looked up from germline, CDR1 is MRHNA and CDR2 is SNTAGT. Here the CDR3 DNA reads TGTGCCAGCATTGCGATAGCGGGATCTCACGGGGAGCTGTTTTTT. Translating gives CASIAIAGSHGELFF.

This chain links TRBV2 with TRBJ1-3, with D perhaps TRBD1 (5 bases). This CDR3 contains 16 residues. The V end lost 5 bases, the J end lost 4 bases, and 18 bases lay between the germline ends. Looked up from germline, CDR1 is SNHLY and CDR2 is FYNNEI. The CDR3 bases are TGTGCCAGCAGTACGGGACGTGGGTCCGCAGGAAACACCATATATTTT. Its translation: CASSTGRGSAGNTIYF.

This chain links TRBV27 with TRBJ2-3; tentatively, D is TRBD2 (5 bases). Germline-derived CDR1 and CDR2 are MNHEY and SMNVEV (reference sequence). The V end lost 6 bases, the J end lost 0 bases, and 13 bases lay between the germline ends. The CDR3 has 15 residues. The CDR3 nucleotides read TGTGCCAGCAGCCGAGCGGAAAAAAGCACAGATACGCAGTATTTT. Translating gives CASSRAEKSTDTQYF.

The CDR3 bases are TGCACCAGCAGCCAAGATTCAAGCTACACTAACTATGGCTACACCTTC. Translation: CTSSQDSSYTNYGYTF. V usage is TRBV1 and J usage is TRBJ1-2. TRBV1 is designated a pseudogene. This CDR3 is 16 amino acids long.

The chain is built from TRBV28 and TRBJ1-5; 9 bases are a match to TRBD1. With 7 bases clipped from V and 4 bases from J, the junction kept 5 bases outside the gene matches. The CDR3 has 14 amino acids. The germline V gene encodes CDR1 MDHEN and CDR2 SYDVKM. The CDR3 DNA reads TGTGCCAGCACCACCGGGACAGGGAATCAGCCCCAGCATTTT. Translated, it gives CASTTGTGNQPQHF. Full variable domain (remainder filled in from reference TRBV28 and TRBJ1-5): DVKVTQSSRYLVKRTGEKVFLECVQDMDHENMFWYRQDPGLGLRLIYFSYDVKMKEKGDIPEGYSVSREKKERFSLILESASTNQTSMYLCASTTGTGNQPQHFGDGTRLSIL.

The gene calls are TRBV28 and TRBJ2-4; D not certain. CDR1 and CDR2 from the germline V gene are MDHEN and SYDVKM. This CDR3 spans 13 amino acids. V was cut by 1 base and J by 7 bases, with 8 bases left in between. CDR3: CASSLSARNIQYF. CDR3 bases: TGTGCCAGCAGTTTATCAGCCCGGAACATTCAGTACTTC.

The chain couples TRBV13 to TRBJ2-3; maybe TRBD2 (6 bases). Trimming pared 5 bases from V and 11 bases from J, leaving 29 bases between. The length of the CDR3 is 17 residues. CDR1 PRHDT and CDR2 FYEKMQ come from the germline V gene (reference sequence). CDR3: CASSERLVEPTPAKQYF. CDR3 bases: TGTGCCAGCAGCGAGCGACTAGTCGAGCCGACCCCAGCGAAGCAGTATTTT. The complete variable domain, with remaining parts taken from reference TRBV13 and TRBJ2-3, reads AAGVIQSPRHLIKEKRETATLKCYPIPRHDTVYWYQQGPGQDPQFLISFYEKMQSDKGSIPDRFSAQQFSDYHSELNMSSLELGDSALYFCASSERLVEPTPAKQYFGPGTRLTVL.

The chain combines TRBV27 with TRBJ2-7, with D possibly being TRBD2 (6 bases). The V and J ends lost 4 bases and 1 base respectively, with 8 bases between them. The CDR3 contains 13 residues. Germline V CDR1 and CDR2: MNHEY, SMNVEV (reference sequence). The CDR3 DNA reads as TGTGCCAGCAGTTCCGGGACTTCCTACGAGCAGTACTTC. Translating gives CASSSGTSYEQYF.

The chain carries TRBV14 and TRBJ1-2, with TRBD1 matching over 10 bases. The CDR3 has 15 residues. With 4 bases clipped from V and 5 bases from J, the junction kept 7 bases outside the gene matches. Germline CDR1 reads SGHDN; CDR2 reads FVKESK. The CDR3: CASSRSTGGNYGYTF. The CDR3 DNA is TGTGCCAGCAGCCGGTCGACAGGGGGCAATTATGGCTACACCTTC.

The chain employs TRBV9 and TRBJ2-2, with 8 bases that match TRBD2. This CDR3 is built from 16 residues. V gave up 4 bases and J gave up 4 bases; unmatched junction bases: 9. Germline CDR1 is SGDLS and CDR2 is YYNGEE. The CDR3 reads CASSSQTSEATGELFF. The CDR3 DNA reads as TGTGCCAGCAGCTCGCAGACTAGCGAGGCCACCGGGGAGCTGTTTTTT.

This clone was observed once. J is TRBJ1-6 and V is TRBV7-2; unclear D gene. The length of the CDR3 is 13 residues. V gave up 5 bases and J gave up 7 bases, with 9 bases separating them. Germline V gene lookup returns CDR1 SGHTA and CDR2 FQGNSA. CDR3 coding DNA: TGTGCCAGCAGCCCCACGCCGAATTCACCCCTCCACTTT. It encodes CASSPTPNSPLHF.

CDR3 region: CASSLDGMTYEQYF. The CDR3 nucleotides read TGTGCCAGCAGCTTAGATGGCATGACCTACGAGCAGTACTTC. V usage is TRBV7-2 and J usage is TRBJ2-7; D gene ambiguous. Looked up from germline, CDR1 is SGHTA and CDR2 is FQGNSA. The CDR3 covers 14 residues. The V end lost 1 base, the J end lost 2 bases, and 9 bases lay between the germline ends.

The CDR3 DNA reads as TGCGCCAGCAGTCGACAGGACCGCACAGATACGCAGTATTTT. Its protein product is CASSRQDRTDTQYF. The chain employs TRBV10-2 and TRBJ2-3; D may be TRBD1 (6 bases). Trimming removed 5 bases from V and 1 base from J, with 10 bases in between. Germline V gene lookup returns CDR1 WSHSY and CDR2 SAAADI. This CDR3 has 14 amino acids.

CDR3 amino acids: CAAGESATDTQYF. Written as DNA, the CDR3 is TGTGCCGCGGGGGAGTCCGCCACAGATACGCAGTATTTT. This chain links TRBV28 with TRBJ2-3; TRBD2 matches 7 bases. The CDR3 is 13 amino acids. V was pared by 11 bases and J by 2 bases, with 7 bases of the junction left unmatched. In germline, CDR1 is MDHEN, CDR2 SYDVKM.

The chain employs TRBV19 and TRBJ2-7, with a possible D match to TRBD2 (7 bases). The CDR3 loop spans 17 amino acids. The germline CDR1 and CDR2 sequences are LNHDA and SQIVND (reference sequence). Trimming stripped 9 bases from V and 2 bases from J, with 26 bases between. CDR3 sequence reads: CASSMTGGRVDPYEQYF. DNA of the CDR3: TGTGCCAGCAGCATGACGGGGGGCAGGGTCGATCCCTACGAGCAGTACTTC. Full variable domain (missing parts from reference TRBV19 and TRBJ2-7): DGGITQSPKYLFRKEGQNVTLSCEQNLNHDAMYWYRQDPGQGLRLIYYSQIVNDFQKGDIAEGYSVSREKKESFPLTVTSAQKNPTAFYLCASSMTGGRVDPYEQYFGPGTRLTVT.

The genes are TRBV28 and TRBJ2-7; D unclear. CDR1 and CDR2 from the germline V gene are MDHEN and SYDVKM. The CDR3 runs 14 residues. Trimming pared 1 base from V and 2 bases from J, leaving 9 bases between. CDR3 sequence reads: CASSLSAAPYEQYF. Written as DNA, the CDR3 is TGTGCCAGCAGTTTATCGGCGGCGCCCTACGAGCAGTACTTC.